This T cell receptor beta chain originates from a study of T cells of healthy individuals. CDR1 MNHEY and CDR2 SMNVEV come from the germline V gene (reference sequence). Trimming removed 2 bases at V and 8 bases at J, with 18 bases between. This CDR3 spans 15 amino acids. TCRdb redid the calling of the 5' RACE reads with MiXCR, one entry per CDR3 protein. The sample has 50,000 to 55,000 distinct CDR3 sequences, over 12% seen once. In this sample, this clonotype turned up many times. The sequence came from a human donor in good health. J is TRBJ1-1 and V is TRBV27; D remains ambiguous. This CDR3 is CASSLGYSPFSEAFF. Here the CDR3 DNA reads TGTGCCAGCAGTTTAGGTTACAGTCCCTTCTCCGAAGCTTTCTTT.